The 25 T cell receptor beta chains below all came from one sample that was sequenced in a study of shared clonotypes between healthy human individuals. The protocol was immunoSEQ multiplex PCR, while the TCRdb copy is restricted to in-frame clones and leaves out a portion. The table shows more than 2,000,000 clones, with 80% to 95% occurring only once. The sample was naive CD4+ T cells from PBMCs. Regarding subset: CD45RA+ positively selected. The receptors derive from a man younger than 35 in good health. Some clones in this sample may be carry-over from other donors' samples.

This CDR3 is CASTQRVGTEAFF. DNA of the CDR3: TGTGCCAGCACCCAACGAGTGGGCACTGAAGCTTTCTTT. V and J are TRBV27 and TRBJ1-1; D gene ambiguous. Trimming stripped 7 bases from V and 4 bases from J, with 13 bases between. In germline, CDR1 is MNHEY, CDR2 SMNVEV (reference sequence). The CDR3 has 13 residues.

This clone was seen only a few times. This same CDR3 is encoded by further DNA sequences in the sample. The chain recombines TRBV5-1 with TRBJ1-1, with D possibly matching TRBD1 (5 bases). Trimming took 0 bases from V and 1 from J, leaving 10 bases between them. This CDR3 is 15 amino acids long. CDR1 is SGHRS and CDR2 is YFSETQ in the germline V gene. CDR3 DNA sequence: TGCGCCAGCAGCTTGGGACAGACTGGGAACACTGAAGCTTTCTTT. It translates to CASSLGQTGNTEAFF.

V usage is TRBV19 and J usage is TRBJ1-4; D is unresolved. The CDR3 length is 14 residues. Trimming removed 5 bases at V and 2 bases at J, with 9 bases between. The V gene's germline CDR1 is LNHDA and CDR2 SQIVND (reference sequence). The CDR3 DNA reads TGTGCCAGTAGTTCGACCCTCACTAATGAAAAACTGTTTTTT. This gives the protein CASSSTLTNEKLFF.

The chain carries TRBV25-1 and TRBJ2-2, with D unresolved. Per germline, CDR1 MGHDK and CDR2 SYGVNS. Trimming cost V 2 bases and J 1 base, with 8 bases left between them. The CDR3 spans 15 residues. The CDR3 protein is CASSEMHKNTGELFF. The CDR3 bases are TGTGCCAGCAGTGAAATGCACAAGAACACCGGGGAGCTGTTTTTT.

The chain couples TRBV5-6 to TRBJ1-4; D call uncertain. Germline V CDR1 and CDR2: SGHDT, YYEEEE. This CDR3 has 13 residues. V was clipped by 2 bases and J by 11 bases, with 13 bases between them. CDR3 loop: CASSFKPEGKLFF. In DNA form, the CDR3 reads TGTGCCAGCAGCTTTAAGCCAGAGGGTAAACTGTTTTTT.

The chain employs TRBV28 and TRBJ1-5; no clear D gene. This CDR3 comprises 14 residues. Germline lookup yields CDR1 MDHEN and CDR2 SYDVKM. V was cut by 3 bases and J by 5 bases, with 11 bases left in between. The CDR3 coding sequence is TGTGCCAGCAGTTTTCGGGATTCTTATCAGCCCCAGCATTTT. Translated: CASSFRDSYQPQHF.

The CDR3 loop is CASSYNSGTTYNEQFF. CDR3 in DNA: TGTGCCAGCAGTTACAATAGCGGGACCACCTACAATGAGCAGTTCTTC. The chain links TRBV6-6 to TRBJ2-1; 8 positions match TRBD2. The J segment lost 2 bases and the V segment lost 2 bases, leaving 5 bases of the junction unmatched. The CDR3 extends over 16 amino acids. In germline, CDR1 is MNHNY, CDR2 SVGAGI (reference sequence).

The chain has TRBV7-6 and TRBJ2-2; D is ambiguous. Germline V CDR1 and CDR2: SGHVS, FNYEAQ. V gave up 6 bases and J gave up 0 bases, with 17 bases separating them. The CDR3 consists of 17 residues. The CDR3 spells CASRGSGSVPNTGELFF. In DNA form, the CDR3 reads TGTGCCAGCAGGGGATCGGGTTCGGTGCCGAACACCGGGGAGCTGTTTTTT.

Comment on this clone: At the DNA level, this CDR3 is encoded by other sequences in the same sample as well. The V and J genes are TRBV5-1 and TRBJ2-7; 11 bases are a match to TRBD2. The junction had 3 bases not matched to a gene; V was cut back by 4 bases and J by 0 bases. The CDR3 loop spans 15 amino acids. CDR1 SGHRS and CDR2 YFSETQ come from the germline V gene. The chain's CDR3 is CASSVGTSGSYEQYF. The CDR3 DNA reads TGCGCCAGCAGCGTCGGGACTAGCGGCTCCTACGAGCAGTACTTC.

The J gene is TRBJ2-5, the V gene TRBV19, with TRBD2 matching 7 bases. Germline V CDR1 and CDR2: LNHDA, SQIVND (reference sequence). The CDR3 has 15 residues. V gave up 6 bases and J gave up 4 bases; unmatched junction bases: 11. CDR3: CASRISGPRRETQYF. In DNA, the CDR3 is TGTGCCAGTAGGATTAGCGGGCCGCGGAGAGAGACCCAGTACTTC.

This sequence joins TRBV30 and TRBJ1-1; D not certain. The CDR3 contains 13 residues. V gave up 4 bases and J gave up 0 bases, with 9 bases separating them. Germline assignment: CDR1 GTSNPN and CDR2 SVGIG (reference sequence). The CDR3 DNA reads TGTGCCTGGACTCGACGGATGAACACTGAAGCTTTCTTT. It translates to CAWTRRMNTEAFF.

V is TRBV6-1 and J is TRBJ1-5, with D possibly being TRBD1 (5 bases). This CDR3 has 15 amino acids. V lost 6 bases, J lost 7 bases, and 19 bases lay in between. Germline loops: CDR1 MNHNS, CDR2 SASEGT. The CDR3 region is CASRALGGIGQPQHF. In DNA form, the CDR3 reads TGTGCCAGCAGGGCTTTGGGGGGGATCGGGCAGCCCCAGCATTTT.

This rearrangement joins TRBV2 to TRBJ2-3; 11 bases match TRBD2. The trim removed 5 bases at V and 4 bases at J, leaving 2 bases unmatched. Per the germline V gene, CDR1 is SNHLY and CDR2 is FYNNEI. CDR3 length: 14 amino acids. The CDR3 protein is CASSRGLAADTQYF. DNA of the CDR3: TGTGCCAGCAGTAGGGGACTAGCGGCAGATACGCAGTATTTT.

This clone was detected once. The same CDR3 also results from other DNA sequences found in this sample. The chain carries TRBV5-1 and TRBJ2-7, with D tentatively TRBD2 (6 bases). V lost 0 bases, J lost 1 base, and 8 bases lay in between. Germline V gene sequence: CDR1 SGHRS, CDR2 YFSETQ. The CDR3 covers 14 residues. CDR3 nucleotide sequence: TGCGCCAGCAGCTTGGATGCGGGGTCCTACGAGCAGTACTTC. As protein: CASSLDAGSYEQYF.

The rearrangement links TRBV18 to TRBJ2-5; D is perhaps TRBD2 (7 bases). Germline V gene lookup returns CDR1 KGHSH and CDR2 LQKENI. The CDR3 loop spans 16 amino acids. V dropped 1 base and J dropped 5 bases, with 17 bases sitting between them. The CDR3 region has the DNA TGTGCCAGCTCACCACAGGCGGGGGCCGTGGGGGAGACCCAGTACTTC. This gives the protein CASSPQAGAVGETQYF.

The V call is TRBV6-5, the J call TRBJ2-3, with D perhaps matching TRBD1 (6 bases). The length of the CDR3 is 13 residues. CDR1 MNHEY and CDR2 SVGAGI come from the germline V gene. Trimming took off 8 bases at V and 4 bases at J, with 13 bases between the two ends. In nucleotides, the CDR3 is TGTGCCAGCGGGGGCTTGGGGGCAGATACGCAGTATTTT. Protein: CASGGLGADTQYF.

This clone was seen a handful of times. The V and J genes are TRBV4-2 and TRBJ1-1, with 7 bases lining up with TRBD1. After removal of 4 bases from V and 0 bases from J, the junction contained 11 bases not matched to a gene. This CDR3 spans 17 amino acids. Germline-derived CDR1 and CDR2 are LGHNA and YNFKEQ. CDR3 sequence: CASSPPQGSNMNTEAFF. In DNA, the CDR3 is TGTGCCAGCAGCCCCCCACAGGGGTCCAACATGAACACTGAAGCTTTCTTT.

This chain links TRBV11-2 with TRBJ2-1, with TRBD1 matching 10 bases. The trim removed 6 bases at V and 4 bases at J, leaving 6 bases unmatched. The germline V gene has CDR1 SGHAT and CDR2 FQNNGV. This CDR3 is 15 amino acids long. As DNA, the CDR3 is TGTGCCAGCAGTAGGGGACAGGGGAATTACAATGAGCAGTTCTTC. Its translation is CASSRGQGNYNEQFF.

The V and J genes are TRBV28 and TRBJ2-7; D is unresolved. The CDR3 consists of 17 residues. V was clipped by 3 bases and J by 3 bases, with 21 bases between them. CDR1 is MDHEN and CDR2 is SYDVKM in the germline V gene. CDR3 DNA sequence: TGTGCCAGCAGTTTGGCGTGGGATCTTCTACTCCACTACGAGCAGTACTTC. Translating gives CASSLAWDLLLHYEQYF. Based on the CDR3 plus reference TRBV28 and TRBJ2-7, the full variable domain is DVKVTQSSRYLVKRTGEKVFLECVQDMDHENMFWYRQDPGLGLRLIYFSYDVKMKEKGDIPEGYSVSREKKERFSLILESASTNQTSMYLCASSLAWDLLLHYEQYFGPGTRLTVT.

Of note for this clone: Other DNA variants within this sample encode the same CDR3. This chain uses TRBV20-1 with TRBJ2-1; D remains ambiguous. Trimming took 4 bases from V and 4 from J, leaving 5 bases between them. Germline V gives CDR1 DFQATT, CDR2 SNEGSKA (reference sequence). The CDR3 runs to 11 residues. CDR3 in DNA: TGCAGTGCTACAAATTACAATGAGCAGTTCTTC. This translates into CSATNYNEQFF.

The CDR3 here is CASSWGTGFEYGYTF. CDR3 DNA sequence: TGCGCCAGCAGCTGGGGGACGGGTTTTGAATATGGCTACACCTTC. V gene TRBV5-1 combines with J gene TRBJ1-2; weak D call: TRBD1 (5 bases). In germline, CDR1 is SGHRS, CDR2 YFSETQ. This CDR3 is built from 15 residues. The V end lost 3 bases, the J end lost 5 bases, and 17 bases lay between the germline ends.

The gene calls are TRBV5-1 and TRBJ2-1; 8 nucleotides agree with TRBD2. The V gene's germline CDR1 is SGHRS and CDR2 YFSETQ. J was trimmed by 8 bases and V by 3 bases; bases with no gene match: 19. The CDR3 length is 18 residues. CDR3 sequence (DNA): TGCGCCAGCAGCTACCTATTCGAGCAGCGGGAGATCCGGCATGAGCAGTTCTTC. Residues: CASSYLFEQREIRHEQFF.

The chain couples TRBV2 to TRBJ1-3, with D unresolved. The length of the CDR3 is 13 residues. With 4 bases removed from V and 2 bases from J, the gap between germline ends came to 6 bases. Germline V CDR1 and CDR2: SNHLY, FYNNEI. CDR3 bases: TGTGCCAGCAGTGCAGAGACTGGAAACACCATATATTTT. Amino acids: CASSAETGNTIYF.

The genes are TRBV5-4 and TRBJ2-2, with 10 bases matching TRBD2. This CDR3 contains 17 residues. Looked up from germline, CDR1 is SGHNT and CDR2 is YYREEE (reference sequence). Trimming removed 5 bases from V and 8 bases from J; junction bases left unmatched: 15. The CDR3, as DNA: TGTGCCAGCAGACCATGGACTAGCGGCGTTTTAACTGGGGAGCTGTTTTTT. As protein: CASRPWTSGVLTGELFF.

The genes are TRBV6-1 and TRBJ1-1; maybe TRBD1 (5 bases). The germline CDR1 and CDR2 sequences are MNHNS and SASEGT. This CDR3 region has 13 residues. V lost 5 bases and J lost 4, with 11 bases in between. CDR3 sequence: CASSITGGTEAFF. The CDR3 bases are TGTGCCAGCAGTATCACAGGAGGCACTGAAGCTTTCTTT.